These 7 T cell receptor beta chains share one sample of origin, sequenced in a study of CXCR3-negative and CXCR3-positive naive CD8 T cells. The study's findings and limits: CXCR3-positive naive cells had more hydrophobic TRB CDR3s than CXCR3-negative naive cells.

All TRB cDNA libraries came from 5' RACE performed with UMI labels. TCRdb reprocessed the 5' RACE reads; each CDR3 protein has one entry and no DNA is given. The sample has some 47,000 distinct CDR3 sequences; the top ten hold 0.56%. Antigens of these TCRs are unknown. Sequencing was carried out using naive CXCR3+ CD8+ T cells from blood. Indicated subset: CD45RO-CCR7+CD27+CD95- naive CD8+ T cells expressing CXCR3 (TNR3+). These receptors were taken from a human donor in good health. Some clones in this sample may be carry-over from other donors' samples.

V usage is TRBV29-1 and J usage is TRBJ2-2. The germline CDR1 and CDR2 sequences are SQVTM and ANQGSEA. There are 13 residues in the CDR3. The CDR3 here is CSVVLGNTGELFF.

This chain links TRBV7-9 with TRBJ1-2. Germline V gene lookup returns CDR1 SEHNR and CDR2 FQNEAQ (reference sequence). This CDR3 comprises 13 residues. CDR3: CASTYGANYGYTF.

The gene calls are TRBV29-1 and TRBJ2-5; TCRdb's D call, TRBD2, is unchecked because there is no DNA. The germline CDR1 and CDR2 sequences are SQVTM and ANQGSEA. This CDR3 has 13 amino acids. CDR3: CSVEQGLAMVQYF.

This chain joins TRBV29-1 and TRBJ2-2; TCRdb's D call of TRBD1 is untestable without DNA. The CDR3 is 13 residues long. Germline V gene sequence: CDR1 SQVTM, CDR2 ANQGSEA. The chain's CDR3 is CSVLGVVTGEQFF.

This clonotype is classed as medium-sized by frequency. The chain has TRBV14 and TRBJ1-1. CDR3 length: 13 amino acids. CDR1 and CDR2 from the germline V gene are SGHDN and FVKESK. The CDR3 sequence: CASSGPLNTEAFF.

The chain couples TRBV28 to TRBJ1-2; TCRdb outputs TRBD1, but without DNA this stays unchecked. The CDR3 has 15 residues. The germline V gene encodes CDR1 MDHEN and CDR2 SYDVKM. The CDR3 protein is CASSPFVGYRDGYTF.

The J gene is TRBJ2-3, the V gene TRBV14. The germline V gene has CDR1 SGHDN and CDR2 FVKESK. The CDR3 covers 13 residues. The CDR3 is CASSQISTDTQYF.